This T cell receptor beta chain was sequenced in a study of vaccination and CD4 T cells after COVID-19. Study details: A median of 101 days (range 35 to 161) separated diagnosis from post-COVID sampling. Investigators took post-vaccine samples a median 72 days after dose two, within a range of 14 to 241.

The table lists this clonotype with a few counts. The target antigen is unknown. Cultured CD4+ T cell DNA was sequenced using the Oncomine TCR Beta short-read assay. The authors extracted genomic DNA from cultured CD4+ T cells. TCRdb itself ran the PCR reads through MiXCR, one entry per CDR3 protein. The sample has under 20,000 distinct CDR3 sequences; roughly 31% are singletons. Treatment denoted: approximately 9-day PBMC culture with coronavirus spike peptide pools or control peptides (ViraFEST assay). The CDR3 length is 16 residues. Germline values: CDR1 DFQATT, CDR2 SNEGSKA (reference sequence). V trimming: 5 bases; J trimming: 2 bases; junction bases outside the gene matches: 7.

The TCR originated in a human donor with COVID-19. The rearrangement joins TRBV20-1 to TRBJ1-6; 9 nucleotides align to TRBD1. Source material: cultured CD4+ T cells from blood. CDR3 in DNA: TGCAGTGCTCGGGCGGGGGACAGGGCCTATAATTCACCCCTCCACTTT. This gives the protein CSARAGDRAYNSPLHF.